These T cell receptor beta chains were read from a single sample in a study of shared clonotypes between healthy human individuals. Produced via immunoSEQ multiplex PCR; TCRdb's table is partial and in-frame only. The repertoire includes 2 million to 2.5 million clones, roughly 93% of them detected once, and 0.39% sits in the top ten. Sequences were obtained from naive CD4+ T cells from PBMCs. These receptor sequences come from a man between 18 and 29 years old in good health. Some clones in this sample may be carry-over from other donors' samples. CDR3s include the opening cysteine and the closing phenylalanine or tryptophan. The D gene is left open where the match is weak. Only part of the rows carry a size: once, few, many, or a class if the clone is expanded.

CDR3 length | clone size | J gene | V gene | D gene | CDR3 DNA | CDR3 protein
14 | - | TRBJ1-4 | TRBV5-6 | - | TGTGCCAGCAGCCCACAGAGAGCGGACGAAAAACTGTTTTTT | CASSPQRADEKLFF
15 | - | TRBJ1-4 | TRBV6-1 | - | TGTGCCAGCAGTCCCGTTAGGGGCACTAATGAAAAACTGTTTTTT | CASSPVRGTNEKLFF
11 | once | TRBJ1-5 | TRBV28 | - | TGTGCCAGCAGTTTGGGGCAGCCCCAGCATTTT | CASSLGQPQHF
14 | - | TRBJ1-1 | TRBV6-1 | - | TGTGCCAGCAGTCAGAAGGGGGGCAGGTTTGAAGCTTTCTTT | CASSQKGGRFEAFF
15 | once | TRBJ2-1 | TRBV6-6 | - | TGTGCCAGCAGTTACGGAGGGAGCTCCTACAATGAGCAGTTCTTC | CASSYGGSSYNEQFF
17 | - | TRBJ2-1 | TRBV4-1 | - | TGCGCCAGCAGCCAAGGGAGAGGGCGGTCGTCCAACAATGAGCAGTTCTTC | CASSQGRGRSSNNEQFF
15 | - | TRBJ2-1 | TRBV9 | - | TGTGCCAGCAGCGTAGGAGGCAACGGTTACAATGAGCAGTTCTTC | CASSVGGNGYNEQFF
16 | - | TRBJ1-1 | TRBV19 | - | TGTGCCAGTAGTATAGGGGCAGGCCTTTCGAACACTGAAGCTTTCTTT | CASSIGAGLSNTEAFF
13 | - | TRBJ1-1 | TRBV18 | - | TGTGCCAGCTCACAGGGGCGCGACACTGAAGCTTTCTTT | CASSQGRDTEAFF
14 | - | TRBJ2-7 | TRBV5-6 | - | TGTGCCAGCAGCTTGCTTCAGGCCGTCTACGAGCAGTACTTC | CASSLLQAVYEQYF
15 | - | TRBJ1-5 | TRBV27 | TRBD1 | TGTGCCAGCAGTTTGAATCGACAGGGGCATCAGCCCCAGCATTTT | CASSLNRQGHQPQHF
16 | - | TRBJ2-3 | TRBV7-2 | TRBD2 | TGTGCCAGCCGCGCCCTGGCTAGCGGTAGCACAGATACGCAGTATTTT | CASRALASGSTDTQYF
15 | - | TRBJ2-6 | TRBV9 | - | TGTGCCAGCAGCCCCACGTATACAGGGGCCAACGTCCTGACTTTC | CASSPTYTGANVLTF
14 | - | TRBJ2-2 | TRBV11-2 | - | TGTGCCAGCAGCCTTTACACGGCGTCCGGGGAGCTGTTTTTT | CASSLYTASGELFF
16 | - | TRBJ2-5 | TRBV19 | - | TGTGCCAGTAGCCAACGAGGGGAGGCTTCCCAAGAGACCCAGTACTTC | CASSQRGEASQETQYF
14 | - | TRBJ1-2 | TRBV28 | - | TGTGCCAGCAAATCTCCGACAGGCTCTAAGGGCTACACCTTC | CASKSPTGSKGYTF
15 | - | TRBJ2-7 | TRBV6-6 | - | TGTGCCAGCCTAGCCTCCAGGGGTGCCTCCTACGAGCAGTACTTC | CASLASRGASYEQYF
14 | once | TRBJ2-2 | TRBV11-2 | - | TGTGCCAGCAGCTCGGGGAGTGGAACCGGGGAGCTGTTTTTT | CASSSGSGTGELFF
15 | - | TRBJ2-7 | TRBV5-4 | TRBD2 | TGTGCCAGCAGCGCAAAGGTAGCGGGAGGCCACGAGCAGTACTTC | CASSAKVAGGHEQYF
15 | - | TRBJ2-3 | TRBV19 | - | TGTGCCAGTAGTATTGGTGGAGGGGGCGAGGATACGCAGTATTTT | CASSIGGGGEDTQYF
14 | - | TRBJ2-3 | TRBV6-5 | - | TGTGCCAGCAGTTACGCAGTAGGCACAGATACGCAGTATTTT | CASSYAVGTDTQYF
13 | - | TRBJ2-7 | TRBV6-5 | - | TGTGCCAGCAGTGCTTCCCGAGGACGGGAGCAGTACTTC | CASSASRGREQYF
13 | - | TRBJ2-7 | TRBV5-4 | TRBD1 | TGTGCCAGCCAAACGGGACAGGGATTCGAGCAGTACTTC | CASQTGQGFEQYF
14 | - | TRBJ2-2 | TRBV28 | - | TGTGCCAGCAGTTCCGGGATTTTCACCGGGGAGCTGTTTTTT | CASSSGIFTGELFF
14 | - | TRBJ1-2 | TRBV28 | TRBD1 | TGTGCCAGCAGGCTTGGCAGGGGGCCCTATGGCTACACCTTC | CASRLGRGPYGYTF
15 | - | TRBJ1-2 | TRBV9 | - | TGTGCCAGCAGCTCTGGGGTCAGAGCTAACTATGGCTACACCTTC | CASSSGVRANYGYTF
15 | - | TRBJ2-1 | TRBV19 | - | TGTGCCAGTTCCACGCTGGAAATTACGAACAATGAGCAGTTCTTC | CASSTLEITNNEQFF
11 | - | TRBJ1-2 | TRBV7-9 | - | TGTGCCAGCAGGAGTGAATACGGCTACACCTTC | CASRSEYGYTF
15 | - | TRBJ2-1 | TRBV28 | TRBD2 | TGTGCCAGCACCCAGCGGGGGCGCGCCTACAATGAGCAGTTCTTC | CASTQRGRAYNEQFF
12 | - | TRBJ2-2 | TRBV6-1 | - | TGTGCCAGCAGCCCCAACACCGGGGAGCTGTTTTTT | CASSPNTGELFF
12 | few | TRBJ1-1 | TRBV19 | - | TGTGCCAGTAGGGGAGACTGGACCGAAGCTTTCTTT | CASRGDWTEAFF
19 | - | TRBJ2-1 | TRBV5-1 | TRBD2 | TGCGCCAGCACCGCCCGCGGGGGTTTGCTAAGCGAGTCCTACAATGAGCAGTTCTTC | CASTARGGLLSESYNEQFF
14 | - | TRBJ1-2 | TRBV2 | - | TGTGCCAGCAGTGACAGCCAAACCCACTATGGCTACACCTTC | CASSDSQTHYGYTF
16 | - | TRBJ2-1 | TRBV5-1 | TRBD2 | TGCGCCAGCAGCTTGGAGGCTAGCGGGAGGTCGAATGAGCAGTTCTTC | CASSLEASGRSNEQFF
16 | - | TRBJ2-2 | TRBV11-3 | - | TGTGCCAGCAGCCACGGTCGCCGAGGAGACACCGGGGAGCTGTTTTTT | CASSHGRRGDTGELFF
13 | - | TRBJ2-7 | TRBV29-1 | TRBD1 | TGCAGCGTTGAAAGACAGGGTACGTACGAGCAGTACTTC | CSVERQGTYEQYF
15 | - | TRBJ2-5 | TRBV28 | TRBD1 | TGTGCCAGCAGTTTATACCTGACAGGGCACGGAACCCAGTACTTC | CASSLYLTGHGTQYF
16 | - | TRBJ2-1 | TRBV5-1 | - | TGCGCCAGCAGCTTGACCGCGGGACTCTCCTACAATGAGCAGTTCTTC | CASSLTAGLSYNEQFF
13 | - | TRBJ1-1 | TRBV18 | - | TGTGCCAGCTCACCGCCGGGACTGCCTGGAGCTTTCTTT | CASSPPGLPGAFF
15 | - | TRBJ2-3 | TRBV5-4 | TRBD2 | TGTGCCAGCAGCTCGGGACTAGCGGGAGCAGATACGCAGTATTTT | CASSSGLAGADTQYF
14 | - | TRBJ2-5 | TRBV19 | TRBD2 | TGTGCCAGTAGGGCTAGCGGGAGGGGCGAGACCCAGTACTTC | CASRASGRGETQYF
15 | - | TRBJ1-5 | TRBV7-9 | - | TGTGCCAGCAGCTGGGGTAAGGGTAGCAATCAGCCCCAGCATTTT | CASSWGKGSNQPQHF
13 | - | TRBJ2-3 | TRBV28 | - | TGTGCCAGCAAAGAACCCCGGGGCGATACGCAGTATTTT | CASKEPRGDTQYF
13 | once | TRBJ2-5 | TRBV28 | - | TGTGCCAGCAGTTTTTCCAAGCCCGGAACCCAGTACTTC | CASSFSKPGTQYF
15 | - | TRBJ1-1 | TRBV28 | - | TGTGCCAGCAGTTTTGAGAGAGAGGTGAGCAGCGAAGCTTTCTTT | CASSFEREVSSEAFF
15 | - | TRBJ2-1 | TRBV28 | TRBD2 | TGTGCCAGCGGACCAGGGGTAGCGGGAGTTTATGAGCAGTTCTTC | CASGPGVAGVYEQFF
15 | - | TRBJ1-2 | TRBV9 | TRBD1 | TGTGCCAGCAGCGTAGCGGGACAGGGGGCTCGTGGCTACACCTTC | CASSVAGQGARGYTF
16 | - | TRBJ2-3 | TRBV4-3 | - | TGCGCCAGCAGCCGAAGCCCCGGTCGCGGCACAGATACGCAGTATTTT | CASSRSPGRGTDTQYF
13 | - | TRBJ1-2 | TRBV14 | - | TGTGCCAGCAGTCGGGTAGCTAACTATGGCTACACCTTC | CASSRVANYGYTF
16 | - | TRBJ1-2 | TRBV1 | - | TGCACCAGCAGCCGTGTTTCTGGTGAGACAGGCTATGGCTACACCTTC | CTSSRVSGETGYGYTF
14 | - | TRBJ1-2 | TRBV15 | - | TGTGCCACCAGCAGAGATCCTGGCAGCTATGGCTACACCTTC | CATSRDPGSYGYTF